A selection of T cell receptor beta chains follows, all from one sample in a study of blood T cell repertoires in COVID-19. The table came from immunoSEQ multiplex PCR; TCRdb's copy has only in-frame clones and leaves some out. The sample consists of nearly 200,000 clones, about 80% of them appearing once. Source material: peripheral blood. These receptors were collected from a human donor with acute or convalescent COVID-19. The donor label of this sample is uncertain. CDR3s include the opening cysteine and the closing phenylalanine or tryptophan.

J gene | V gene | CDR3 protein
TRBJ2-1 | TRBV21-1 | CASSGSGNNNEQFF
TRBJ1-6 | TRBV5-1 | CASSLDSNNSPLHF
TRBJ2-1 | TRBV12-3/TRBV12-4 | CASSNREYNEQFF
TRBJ2-7 | TRBV5-1 | CASSFSGRRDEQYF
TRBJ1-2 | TRBV19 | CASSPPQGYGYTF
TRBJ2-1 | TRBV24-1 | CATSGAGTDDGQFF
TRBJ1-6 | TRBV7-9 | CASSSGTEDSPLHF
TRBJ2-3 | TRBV2 | CASSPPGRGLRDTQYF
TRBJ2-1 | TRBV19 | CASSASGGRGNEQFF
TRBJ1-2 | TRBV3-1/TRBV3-2 | CASSQGADNYGYTF
TRBJ2-4 | TRBV27 | CASSPGLSRGNIQYF
TRBJ2-7 | TRBV29-1 | CSVRETSGPYEQYF
TRBJ2-3 | TRBV7-7 | CASSEGQGKLDTQYF
TRBJ2-7 | TRBV7-2 | CASSLGTSRTYEQYF
TRBJ1-2 | TRBV24-1 | CATSDPRQGPYGYTF
TRBJ2-1 | TRBV7-9 | CASSFGQGSYNEQFF
TRBJ1-2 | TRBV23-1 | CASQHPTGLYGYTF
TRBJ2-5 | TRBV3-1/TRBV3-2 | CASSHGGLKETQYF
TRBJ2-7 | TRBV5-1 | CASSLMGTSGVYEQYF
TRBJ2-7 | TRBV18 | CASSLTGPHEQYF
TRBJ2-5 | TRBV7-2 | CASSLNPGTSGSLQTQYF
TRBJ2-3 | TRBV5-4 | CASSLRTSGSYSTDTQYF
TRBJ2-2 | TRBV2 | CASSGQGAGELFF
TRBJ1-1 | TRBV6-5 | CASSPRTGTTEAFF
TRBJ1-1 | TRBV25-1 | CASRGDSWGFTEAFF
TRBJ1-1 | TRBV29-1 | CSANYRVGTEAFF
TRBJ1-3 | TRBV3-1/TRBV3-2 | CASGQLSGNTIYF
TRBJ2-7 | TRBV2 | CASSKMHYGTGGYEQYF
TRBJ1-2 | TRBV5-1 | CASSGGTGGDYGYTF
TRBJ1-1 | TRBV11-1 | CASRQDSLGTNTEAFF
TRBJ2-3 | TRBV9 | CASSAYGSTGDTQYF
TRBJ2-3 | TRBV30 | CAWRDRGGPDTQYF
TRBJ2-2 | TRBV5-8 | CASSLTSGRTGELFF
TRBJ2-2 | TRBV19 | CASSPLGLGGGELFF
TRBJ1-2 | TRBV27 | CASSLKSFGHGYTF
TRBJ1-2 | TRBV2 | CASSARGRGGYTF
TRBJ2-5 | TRBV7-7 | CASSLVPRGLAGQETQYF
TRBJ2-3 | TRBV7-9 | CASSSYRDFTDTQYF
TRBJ1-4 | TRBV6-5 | CASRKQGAGEKLFF
TRBJ1-2 | TRBV30 | CAWTAGHNHNYGYTF
TRBJ1-2 | TRBV19 | CASGQGAQANYGYTF
TRBJ2-7 | TRBV6-2/TRBV6-3 | CASSRTSGRAGKREQYF
TRBJ2-3 | TRBV28 | CASSTAASSISDTQYF
TRBJ1-4 | TRBV18 | CASSPEDEKLFF
TRBJ1-2 | TRBV28 | CASSNDRGYGYTF
TRBJ1-5 | TRBV7-9 | CASSPGQGGTPQHF
TRBJ1-3 | TRBV6-5 | CATEEGTRGNTIYF
TRBJ2-7 | TRBV28 | CASSYQAYEQYF
TRBJ1-2 | TRBV11-2 | CASSPQGADGYTF
TRBJ2-3 | TRBV3-1/TRBV3-2 | CASSQGGRGADTQYF
TRBJ1-4 | TRBV18 | CASSPPPGEKLFF